The rows below give T cell receptor beta chains drawn from one sample of a study of shared clonotypes between healthy human individuals. Sequencing used immunoSEQ multiplex PCR; TCRdb keeps in-frame clones, though not all of them. The table lists some 2.1 million clones, 95% of them singletons. The sequenced material came from naive CD4+ T cells sorted from blood. The receptors here all came from a man aged 18 to 30 in good health. Each CDR3 is given with its conserved first and last residue. Fields, in order: J gene, V gene, clone size, D gene, CDR3 length, CDR3 DNA, CDR3 protein. The D gene is left open where the match is weak. Rows give clone size only sometimes, using once, few, many, or a class for an expanded clone.

TRBJ1-5,TRBV11-2,-,-,15,TGTGCCAGCAGCACCAACTATGAAACCAATCAGCCCCAGCATTTT,CASSTNYETNQPQHF
TRBJ2-1,TRBV5-1,-,TRBD1,17,TGCGCCAGCAGCCCTTTACGGACAGGGGGACATTACAATGAGCAGTTCTTC,CASSPLRTGGHYNEQFF
TRBJ1-5,TRBV30,-,TRBD1,16,TGTGCCTGGAGTGGGTACCAGGGGGTTAGCAATCAGCCCCAGCATTTT,CAWSGYQGVSNQPQHF
TRBJ2-2,TRBV9,-,TRBD1,16,TGTGCCAGCAGCGTAGGGACAGGGGCCAACACCGGGGAGCTGTTTTTT,CASSVGTGANTGELFF
TRBJ2-7,TRBV5-1,-,TRBD2,15,TGCGCCAGCAGCGTGACTAGCGGGATATCCTACGAGCAGTACTTC,CASSVTSGISYEQYF
TRBJ2-7,TRBV11-2,once,-,14,TGTGCCAGCAGCTTGTCAGGGGTTATGGTCGAGCAGTACTTC,CASSLSGVMVEQYF
TRBJ2-7,TRBV19,once,TRBD1,14,TGTGCCAGTAGTACCCCGGACAGGGTGTACGAGCAGTACTTC,CASSTPDRVYEQYF
TRBJ1-4,TRBV19,-,-,14,TGTGCCAGTAGTATAGGCCAGGGTGGTGAAAAACTGTTTTTT,CASSIGQGGEKLFF
TRBJ1-1,TRBV29-1,-,-,13,TGCAGCGTTGAAGGAAGGGGCGGCACTGAAGCTTTCTTT,CSVEGRGGTEAFF
TRBJ2-7,TRBV11-2,-,TRBD1,15,TGTGCCAGCAGCCCTGGGACAGGGGGTTCCTACGAGCAGTACTTC,CASSPGTGGSYEQYF
TRBJ2-3,TRBV23-1,-,TRBD1,19,TGCGCCAGCAGTCAATCCGAGACGGGACAGGAAAATAGCACAGATACGCAGTATTTT,CASSQSETGQENSTDTQYF
TRBJ2-4,TRBV29-1,-,-,16,TGCAGCGTTGTTTTGGTGGTAACGGCCTCCAAAAACATTCAGTACTTC,CSVVLVVTASKNIQYF
TRBJ1-2,TRBV6-5,-,-,13,TGTGCCAGCAGACAAGGGACCGGCCGCGGCTACACCTTC,CASRQGTGRGYTF
TRBJ1-2,TRBV18,once,-,15,TGTGCCAGCTCACTACAGGAGAGATCTAACTATGGCTACACCTTC,CASSLQERSNYGYTF
TRBJ1-5,TRBV6-5,-,-,15,TGTGCCAGCAGACTACACCGGGGGCAGGGTCAGCCCCAGCATTTT,CASRLHRGQGQPQHF
TRBJ2-3,TRBV7-9,-,-,15,TGTGCCAGCAGCTTAAGTGGGCAGAACACAGATACGCAGTATTTT,CASSLSGQNTDTQYF
TRBJ2-1,TRBV7-9,-,TRBD2,15,TGTGCCAGCATCGCGACTAGCGGGATCTGGAATGAGCAGTTCTTC,CASIATSGIWNEQFF
TRBJ1-1,TRBV27,-,TRBD1,15,TGTGCCAGCAGTGCCGGACAGGGGTTAAGCACTGAAGCTTTCTTT,CASSAGQGLSTEAFF
TRBJ2-2,TRBV27,-,TRBD2,15,TGTGCCAGCAGCACCGTTCTGGGGGGGACCGGGGAGCTGTTTTTT,CASSTVLGGTGELFF
TRBJ1-1,TRBV28,-,TRBD1,13,TGTGCCAGCAGTCCAGACAGGGACACTGAAGCTTTCTTT,CASSPDRDTEAFF
TRBJ1-4,TRBV4-1,-,-,15,TGCGCCAGCAGCCAAGAAGGACCGTCTAATGAAAAACTGTTTTTT,CASSQEGPSNEKLFF
TRBJ1-4,TRBV25-1,once,TRBD1,14,TGTGCCAGCAGCCCCGGGACAGGGAATGAAAAACTGTTTTTT,CASSPGTGNEKLFF
TRBJ2-2,TRBV7-9,-,-,14,TGTGCCAGCAGCTTAGCGGAGTTTACCGGGGAGCTGTTTTTT,CASSLAEFTGELFF
TRBJ2-3,TRBV5-1,once,-,14,TGCGCCAGCAGTAGCGGTTCTAGCACAGATACGCAGTATTTT,CASSSGSSTDTQYF
TRBJ1-2,TRBV5-6,-,TRBD1,14,TGTGCCAGCAGCCTCCGGGACAGGTACTATGGCTACACCTTC,CASSLRDRYYGYTF
TRBJ1-2,TRBV5-4,-,-,12,TGTGCCAGCAGATTCGATTCCTATGGCTACACCTTC,CASRFDSYGYTF
TRBJ2-2,TRBV11-2,-,TRBD1,14,TGTGCCAGCAGCTTGGACAGGGGCACCGGGGAGCTGTTTTTT,CASSLDRGTGELFF
TRBJ2-1,TRBV10-3,-,TRBD2,18,TGTGCCATCAGTGAGTCCGGGACTAGCGGGGGGGTGAGGAATGAGCAGTTCTTC,CAISESGTSGGVRNEQFF
TRBJ2-3,TRBV6-5,-,-,12,TGTGCCAGCAGTTACTCCGGGGATACGCAGTATTTT,CASSYSGDTQYF
TRBJ1-6,TRBV12-5,-,TRBD1,13,TGTGCTAGTGGTTGGGACAGCGGTTCACCCCTCCACTTT,CASGWDSGSPLHF
TRBJ1-1,TRBV6-1,-,-,15,TGTGCCAGCAGTGATAGGTCCATTGGAGACACTGAAGCTTTCTTT,CASSDRSIGDTEAFF
TRBJ1-2,TRBV29-1,-,-,12,TGCAGCACCCGGGAAGGGACATATGGCTACACCTTC,CSTREGTYGYTF
TRBJ2-7,TRBV14,few,-,11,TGTGCCAGCAGCCAAGGGTACGAGCAGTACTTC,CASSQGYEQYF
TRBJ2-5,TRBV5-4,-,-,14,TGTGCCAGCAGCTTCACGGGACTCCAAGAGACCCAGTACTTC,CASSFTGLQETQYF
TRBJ1-5,TRBV30,-,-,13,TGTGCCTGGAGTGGGGCAGGGACTGGGCCCCAGCATTTT,CAWSGAGTGPQHF
TRBJ2-1,TRBV10-3,-,-,11,TGTGCCATCGGGCTAAGCAATGAGCAGTTCTTC,CAIGLSNEQFF
TRBJ1-1,TRBV10-1,-,-,13,TGCGCCAGCAGTCTTCGGGGGCAAGGTGAAGCTTTCTTT,CASSLRGQGEAFF
TRBJ1-4,TRBV7-2,-,-,16,TGTGCCAGCAGCTTAGCAGGGAGATCGAAGAATGAAAAACTGTTTTTT,CASSLAGRSKNEKLFF
TRBJ1-5,TRBV10-2,-,-,15,TGCGCCAGCAGTGAAATAGCCTTTAGCAATCAGCCCCAGCATTTT,CASSEIAFSNQPQHF
TRBJ1-2,TRBV5-4,-,-,14,TGTGCCAGCAGCTTGGGGATAAGCGACTATGGCTACACCTTC,CASSLGISDYGYTF
TRBJ1-5,TRBV5-6,-,-,15,TGTGCCAGCAGCTTAGTTAGTGCTAGCAATCAGCCCCAGCATTTT,CASSLVSASNQPQHF